Listed here is a single TCR beta chain. Its antigen is not known. This specimen comes from a study of cytomegalovirus exposure and HLA in healthy donors. On the study more broadly: Caucasian-associated ancestry cluster membership applied to about 77% of a few hundred genotyped donors.

The primer mix had 60 Vbeta and 13 Jbeta primers. The table came from immunoSEQ multiplex PCR; TCRdb's copy has only in-frame clones and leaves some out. The sample carries fewer than 250,000 clones, around 83% recorded once. Unmatched junction bases numbered 7, after V lost 3 bases and J lost 4 bases. The CDR3 spans 15 residues. Germline-derived CDR1 and CDR2 are LGHNA and YSLEER. Study outcomes and limitations: For most subjects, TCR beta sequences were reported to predict HLA-A and HLA-B alleles with accuracy. The productive fraction for most TCR beta V segments was about 87% or about 30% in an earlier analysis.

Source material: PBMCs. The origin of this receptor is a woman between 50 and 59 years old in good health and CMV-seropositive. The V gene is TRBV4-3, the J gene TRBJ2-3; 7 bases line up with TRBD1. CDR3 DNA sequence: TGCGCCAGCAGCCAGAACTACAGGGGAGCAGATACGCAGTATTTT. Amino acids: CASSQNYRGADTQYF.